This T cell receptor (beta chain) was recorded in a study of T cell responses to AZD1222 COVID-19 vaccine. Study background: Analyses pooled second doses at about 4 or about 12 weeks. Study-wide results and limits: Increased Spike-specific TCR breadth and depth were observed after two AZD1222 doses. Repertoires were obtained only post-peak T cell response.

About this clone itself: Its antigen remains unidentified.

Germline values: CDR1 LGHNT, CDR2 FRNRAP. Deletions cut 1 base from V and 4 bases from J, with 21 bases between. The CDR3 spans 18 residues. The data were produced by immunoSEQ multiplex PCR, yet TCRdb's version contains in-frame clones alone and is incomplete. The sample holds roughly 120,000 clones, around 92% seen once. V usage is TRBV12-5 and J usage is TRBJ2-3; D is tentatively TRBD1 or TRBD2 (6 bases each). This sample comprised peripheral blood, obtained on day 0 of AZD1222 vaccination. The clonotype was recovered from an adult in good health. The CDR3 protein is CASGLALTGGGYADTQYF. CDR3 DNA sequence: TGTGCTAGTGGTTTGGCCCTGACAGGAGGGGGGTACGCAGATACGCAGTATTTT.